Following are 32 T cell receptor beta chains from one sample sequenced in a study of T-cell memory formation after mild COVID-19. TCRdb passed the 5' RACE reads through MiXCR, listing each CDR3 protein once. The sample has around 200,000 distinct CDR3 sequences; roughly 23% are singletons. The sample consisted of PBMCs or a T cell subset sorted from them (not recorded which). Receptors were obtained from an adult woman who had mild COVID-19 (a few samples of this study predate the infection). Cell type and time point are not known.

The chain joins TRBV6-2 or TRBV6-3 to TRBJ1-4; no clear D gene. Germline assignment: CDR1 MNHEY and CDR2 SVGEGT. The V end lost 7 bases, the J end lost 3 bases, and 12 bases lay between the germline ends. This CDR3 comprises 14 residues. Here the CDR3 reads CASTPTWANEKLFF. CDR3 sequence (DNA): TGTGCCAGCACCCCAACCTGGGCTAATGAAAAACTGTTTTTT.

This sequence joins TRBV29-1 and TRBJ1-2; 8 nucleotides agree with TRBD1. This CDR3 is 13 amino acids long. With V trimmed by 7 bases and J by 8 bases, 12 bases remained unmatched. Germline V CDR1 and CDR2: SQVTM, ANQGSEA. The CDR3 loop is CSATGTGISGYTF. The CDR3 DNA reads as TGCAGCGCAACCGGGACAGGAATAAGCGGCTACACCTTC.

CDR3 region: CATSRDEEGYEQYF. DNA for the CDR3: TGTGCCACCAGCAGAGATGAGGAGGGCTACGAGCAGTACTTC. The genes are TRBV15 and TRBJ2-7; D is perhaps TRBD2 (6 bases). Per the germline V gene, CDR1 is LNHNV and CDR2 is YYDKDF (reference sequence). This CDR3 comprises 14 residues. The V and J ends lost 0 bases and 3 bases respectively, with 9 bases between them.

This clonotype occurred a few times. The V and J genes are TRBV14 and TRBJ2-5; 7 bases fit TRBD2. V gave up 6 bases and J gave up 3 bases; unmatched junction bases: 4. This CDR3 region has 13 residues. Germline V lookup: CDR1 SGHDN, CDR2 FVKESK. The CDR3 loop reads CASRIAGEETQYF. The CDR3 nucleotides are TGTGCCAGCAGAATCGCGGGGGAAGAGACCCAGTACTTC.

This clonotype was seen a handful of times. The CDR3 loop reads CASSQVGQGPPVGEKLFF. CDR3 sequence (DNA): TGCGCCAGCAGCCAAGTCGGACAGGGGCCCCCGGTTGGGGAAAAACTGTTTTTT. This chain uses TRBV4-1 with TRBJ1-4; 9 bases are a match to TRBD1. The germline CDR1 and CDR2 sequences are MGHRA and YSYEKL. This CDR3 has 18 residues. With 1 base clipped from V and 8 bases from J, the junction kept 14 bases outside the gene matches.

This chain joins TRBV4-3 and TRBJ2-7; TRBD2 aligns across 7 bases. Per germline, CDR1 LGHNA and CDR2 YSLEER. This CDR3 has 15 amino acids. The J segment lost 3 bases and the V segment lost 0 bases, leaving 5 bases of the junction unmatched. Here the CDR3 DNA reads TGCGCCAGCAGCCAAGACGGTAGCGGGTTCTACGAGCAGTACTTC. Translated: CASSQDGSGFYEQYF.

A few counts support this clonotype. The chain recombines TRBV9 with TRBJ1-2; no clear D gene. Trimming removed 0 bases from V and 5 bases from J, with 20 bases in between. Germline V gives CDR1 SGDLS, CDR2 YYNGEE. The CDR3 is 17 amino acids. The CDR3 region is CASSVATVGNSGYGYTF. CDR3 DNA sequence: TGTGCCAGCAGCGTAGCCACCGTCGGAAACTCGGGGTATGGCTACACCTTC.

The gene calls are TRBV2 and TRBJ2-3; D may be TRBD1 (8 bases). V lost 6 bases to trimming and J lost 3 bases, with 13 bases between them. Per germline, CDR1 SNHLY and CDR2 FYNNEI. This CDR3 contains 14 residues. For the CDR3, the DNA is TGTGCCAGCAGCGAACAGGGGGGGACAGATACGCAGTATTTT. This sequence encodes CASSEQGGTDTQYF.

This clonotype showed up just a few times. This chain connects TRBV7-9 to TRBJ2-7; the D gene could be TRBD1 or TRBD2 (5 bases each). V dropped 2 bases and J dropped 7 bases, with 9 bases sitting between them. The germline gives CDR1 SEHNR, CDR2 FQNEAQ (reference sequence). The CDR3 covers 12 residues. As DNA, the CDR3 is TGTGCCAGCAGCTTACTCGGGGCGGAGCAGTACTTC. Protein sequence: CASSLLGAEQYF.

This clonotype was counted between two and nine times. The rearrangement joins TRBV29-1 to TRBJ1-2, with 7 bases aligning to TRBD1. The CDR3 loop spans 17 amino acids. V dropped 0 bases and J dropped 0; count of bases not matched to a gene: 10. Germline-derived CDR1 and CDR2 are SQVTM and ANQGSEA. DNA for the CDR3: TGCAGCGTTGAAGATTTTGGGACAGACCTTTCTAACTATGGCTACACCTTC. Its translation: CSVEDFGTDLSNYGYTF. The variable domain in full, completed from reference TRBV29-1 and TRBJ1-2, reads SAVISQKPSRDICQRGTSLTIQCQVDSQVTMMFWYRQQPGQSLTLIATANQGSEATYESGFVIDKFPISRPNLTFSTLTVSNMSPEDSSIYLCSVEDFGTDLSNYGYTFGSGTRLTVV.

This clonotype has only a few counts. The chain has TRBV3-1 and TRBJ2-3, with 13 bases that match TRBD2. The CDR3 contains 15 residues. The germline CDR1 and CDR2 sequences are LGHDT and YNNKEL (reference sequence). The trim removed 1 base at V and 7 bases at J, leaving 2 bases unmatched. DNA of the CDR3: TGTGCCAGCAGCCAAGGGACTAGCGGGGGATATACGCAGTATTTT. Protein: CASSQGTSGGYTQYF.

The chain combines TRBV6-5 with TRBJ2-7; 12 bases are shared with TRBD2. The length of the CDR3 is 14 residues. After removal of 7 bases from V and 3 bases from J, the junction contained 4 bases not matched to a gene. Germline V gene sequence: CDR1 MNHEY, CDR2 SVGAGI. The CDR3 region has the DNA TGTGCCAGCATTGAACTAGCGGGAGGCTACGAGCAGTACTTC. This sequence encodes CASIELAGGYEQYF.

This clonotype was seen more than once but under ten times. The V call is TRBV9, the J call TRBJ1-2; TRBD1 is a possible D gene (5 bases). Germline V gene sequence: CDR1 SGDLS, CDR2 YYNGEE. V lost 0 bases and J lost 8, with 8 bases in between. The CDR3 contains 12 residues. The CDR3 is CASSVEGMGYTF. CDR3 nucleotides: TGTGCCAGCAGCGTAGAGGGGATGGGCTACACCTTC.

V and J are TRBV24-1 and TRBJ1-1, with a weak D call TRBD1 (6 bases). Looked up from germline, CDR1 is KGHDR and CDR2 is SFDVKD. V was shortened by 11 bases and J by 0 bases, with 9 bases between the two germline ends. The CDR3 length is 12 residues. The CDR3 region has the DNA TGTGCCATACAGGGCCTGAACACTGAAGCTTTCTTT. Translating it yields CAIQGLNTEAFF.

The rearrangement joins TRBV5-6 to TRBJ1-2; no firm D call. Germline V gene data show CDR1 as SGHDT and CDR2 as YYEEEE. Trimming cost V 0 bases and J 6 bases, with 15 bases left between them. The CDR3 has 15 amino acids. Here the CDR3 DNA reads TGTGCCAGCAGCTTGGGAGACACTGTACTAAATGGCTACACCTTC. It is translated as CASSLGDTVLNGYTF.

This clonotype was seen only a few times. The chain uses TRBV7-9 and TRBJ2-7; 9 bases match TRBD2. This CDR3 region has 15 residues. After removal of 1 base from V and 2 bases from J, the junction contained 3 bases not matched to a gene. The germline CDR1 and CDR2 sequences are SEHNR and FQNEAQ (reference sequence). The CDR3 loop is CASSLGPSGTYEQYF. The CDR3 nucleotides are TGTGCCAGCAGCTTAGGGCCTAGCGGGACCTACGAGCAGTACTTC. Using reference TRBV7-9 and TRBJ2-7 for the parts outside the CDR3, the full variable domain is DTGVSQNPRHKITKRGQNVTFRCDPISEHNRLYWYRQTLGQGPEFLTYFQNEAQLEKSRLLSDRFSAERPKGSFSTLEIQRTEQGDSAMYLCASSLGPSGTYEQYFGPGTRLTVT.

The J gene is TRBJ1-1, the V gene TRBV4-3; TRBD1 matches at 7 bases. The CDR3 is 15 amino acids. With V trimmed by 4 bases and J by 5 bases, 10 bases remained unmatched. The germline V gene has CDR1 LGHNA and CDR2 YSLEER. In DNA form, the CDR3 reads TGCGCCAGCAGCCCGAGGGGAGGGGGCCGAACTGAAGCTTTCTTT. Its protein product is CASSPRGGGRTEAFF.

The chain has TRBV7-9 and TRBJ1-1; possible D gene TRBD1, 5 bases. The CDR3 is 14 residues long. Germline CDR1 reads SEHNR; CDR2 reads FQNEAQ (reference sequence). The V gene lost 5 bases and the J gene lost 4 bases, with 14 bases spanning the gap. In nucleotides, the CDR3 is TGTGCCAGCAGCCCGCCAGGGACGGTCACTGAAGCTTTCTTT. Residues: CASSPPGTVTEAFF.

This clonotype has only a few counts. This chain uses TRBV5-1 with TRBJ1-2; TRBD1 aligns across 12 bases. The CDR3 length is 19 residues. Trimming cost V 2 bases and J 4 bases; bases outside gene matches: 15. Germline CDR1 SGHRS, CDR2 YFSETQ. In DNA, the CDR3 is TGCGCCAGCAGCTTTGTCCGGGACAGGGGGCGCGGAAAGCCCTATGGCTACACCTTC. Its protein product is CASSFVRDRGRGKPYGYTF.

V gene TRBV14 combines with J gene TRBJ2-1; D is possibly TRBD2 (5 bases). CDR3 size: 16 residues. Trimming shortened V by 0 bases and J by 5 bases, and 14 bases separated the two germline ends. Germline lookup yields CDR1 SGHDN and CDR2 FVKESK. The CDR3 DNA reads as TGTGCCAGCAGCCAAGATCTTAGGGAGTTCAACAATGAGCAGTTCTTC. Translating gives CASSQDLREFNNEQFF.

This clonotype was seen more than once but under ten times. This chain links TRBV29-1 with TRBJ1-2; TRBD1 matches 10 bases. The CDR3 extends over 13 amino acids. CDR1 and CDR2 (germline): SQVTM, ANQGSEA. The V and J ends lost 6 bases and 2 bases, in that order; junction bases with no gene match: 3. Here the CDR3 reads CSVRTGGNYGYTF. CDR3 nucleotides: TGCAGCGTGAGGACAGGGGGGAACTATGGCTACACCTTC.

V gene TRBV13 combines with J gene TRBJ2-1, with 8 positions matching TRBD1. In germline, CDR1 is PRHDT, CDR2 FYEKMQ (reference sequence). The V and J ends lost 1 base and 9 bases, in that order; junction bases with no gene match: 8. The CDR3 has 15 amino acids. The CDR3 DNA sequence: TGTGCCAGCAGCTTAGTAACAGGGGGTGAAAGTGAGCAGTTCTTC. This gives the protein CASSLVTGGESEQFF. Full variable domain (outside the CDR3, taken from reference TRBV13 and TRBJ2-1): AAGVIQSPRHLIKEKRETATLKCYPIPRHDTVYWYQQGPGQDPQFLISFYEKMQSDKGSIPDRFSAQQFSDYHSELNMSSLELGDSALYFCASSLVTGGESEQFFGPGTRLTVL.

This clonotype was observed a few times. The chain is built from TRBV4-1 and TRBJ1-2; D gene unclear. Germline CDR1 MGHRA, CDR2 YSYEKL. V lost 3 bases, J lost 0 bases, and 11 bases lay in between. The CDR3 consists of 15 residues. The DNA for the CDR3 is TGCGCCAGCAGCCATAGGACGGGTGCTAACTATGGCTACACCTTC. Its protein product is CASSHRTGANYGYTF.

This clonotype was observed many times. The V gene is TRBV29-1, the J gene TRBJ2-1; TRBD1 matches at 7 bases. The CDR3 totals 14 residues. Germline CDR1 is SQVTM and CDR2 is ANQGSEA. Trimming removed 5 bases from V and 8 bases from J; junction bases left unmatched: 12. Here the CDR3 DNA reads TGCAGCGTTACAGGGGACCCCGATCTCGATGAGCAGTTCTTC. This translates into CSVTGDPDLDEQFF.

This clonotype appeared a few times. The chain is built from TRBV19 and TRBJ1-4; D uncertain. Trimming shortened V by 3 bases and J by 8 bases, and 19 bases separated the two germline ends. The CDR3 covers 16 residues. Per germline, CDR1 LNHDA and CDR2 SQIVND (reference sequence). For the CDR3, the DNA is TGTGCCAGTAGTATTGCCCGGTTCCTCCCGGAAGAAAAACTGTTTTTT. This encodes CASSIARFLPEEKLFF.

This clonotype occurred a few times. The J gene is TRBJ2-1, the V gene TRBV7-9; D uncertain. Germline CDR1 reads SEHNR; CDR2 reads FQNEAQ (reference sequence). This CDR3 has 11 amino acids. Trimming cost V 6 bases and J 7 bases, with 7 bases left between them. In DNA form, the CDR3 reads TGTGCCAGCAGAAGTATGAATGAGCAGTTCTTC. Residues: CASRSMNEQFF.

V is TRBV15 and J is TRBJ2-2; 10 nucleotides agree with TRBD1. Germline CDR1 reads LNHNV; CDR2 reads YYDKDF (reference sequence). The CDR3 covers 19 residues. V shed 0 bases, J shed 5 bases, and the junction held 12 bases outside the gene matches. The CDR3 is CATSREPPGTGEKTGELFF. CDR3 DNA sequence: TGTGCCACCAGCAGAGAACCTCCTGGGACAGGGGAGAAGACCGGGGAGCTGTTTTTT. The full variable domain, in which reference TRBV15 and TRBJ2-2 provide the parts outside the CDR3, is DAMVIQNPRYQVTQFGKPVTLSCSQTLNHNVMYWYQQKSSQAPKLLFHYYDKDFNNEADTPDNFQSRRPNTSFCFLDIRSPGLGDTAMYLCATSREPPGTGEKTGELFFGEGSRLTVL.

The chain couples TRBV5-1 to TRBJ1-2; possibly TRBD1 for D (5 bases). Looked up from germline, CDR1 is SGHRS and CDR2 is YFSETQ. CDR3 size: 14 residues. V shed 2 bases and J shed 2 bases, with 10 bases lying between them. Here the CDR3 reads CASSFATANYGYTF. The CDR3 DNA sequence: TGCGCCAGCAGCTTTGCGACAGCAAACTATGGCTACACCTTC.

J is TRBJ2-2 and V is TRBV20-1, with TRBD1 matching 8 bases. This CDR3 is 13 amino acids long. CDR1 DFQATT and CDR2 SNEGSKA come from the germline V gene (reference sequence). With 7 bases clipped from V and 6 bases from J, the junction kept 7 bases outside the gene matches. The CDR3 DNA is TGCAGTGGGACAGGGCTTCGCGCCGGGGAGCTGTTTTTT. Its protein is CSGTGLRAGELFF.

The V call is TRBV9, the J call TRBJ1-2, with D unclear. V lost 2 bases and J 8 bases, leaving 16 bases between the germline ends. Germline lookup yields CDR1 SGDLS and CDR2 YYNGEE. This CDR3 has 14 residues. CDR3 region: CASSVGEVSGGYTF. Here the CDR3 DNA reads TGTGCCAGCAGCGTGGGTGAGGTCTCGGGGGGCTACACCTTC.

The chain couples TRBV7-8 to TRBJ2-3; 8 positions agree with TRBD2. The CDR3 totals 15 residues. V shed 2 bases, J shed 5 bases, and the junction held 6 bases outside the gene matches. Germline V CDR1 and CDR2: SGHVS, FQNEAQ. This CDR3 is CASSLIAGMGDTQYF. The CDR3 DNA follows: TGTGCCAGCAGCTTAATAGCGGGGATGGGAGATACGCAGTATTTT.

The chain combines TRBV7-6 with TRBJ2-1; unclear D gene. Trimming took off 1 base at V and 7 bases at J, with 14 bases between the two ends. This CDR3 spans 15 amino acids. Germline CDR1 and CDR2: SGHVS and FNYEAQ. The DNA of the CDR3 is TGTGCCAGCAGCTTAGGATCGGACCCGATTAATGAGCAGTTCTTC. Protein sequence: CASSLGSDPINEQFF.